The table lists the clone carrying this TCR beta chain with a count of one. The antigen is unknown. Given a much more abundant clone one base away, this may be a read error. Since no conserved phenylalanine or tryptophan closes the CDR3, a read error is the likely cause. The data stem from a study of T-cell memory formation after mild COVID-19. Study-wide findings and caveats: Largely, contracting CD4+ clones fell within CM and EM, and contracting CD8+ clones within EMRA. Pre-infection memory harbored some responding clones, suggesting cross-reactive memory joined.

One entry per CDR3 protein, called by TCRdb with MiXCR from the 5' RACE reads. The table lists 120,000 or so distinct CDR3 sequences, approximately 6.3% of them singletons. Germline V CDR1 and CDR2: SEHNR, FQNEAQ (reference sequence). The CDR3 sequence is 15 residues long. V shed 7 bases and J shed 6 bases, with 18 bases lying between them. The receptor's source is an adult woman who had mild COVID-19 (a few samples of this study predate the infection). Cell type and time point are not known. The sequenced sample was PBMCs or a T cell subset sorted from them (not recorded which). This chain connects TRBV7-9 to TRBJ2-2; possible D gene TRBD2, 5 bases. The CDR3 spells CASTPAGFQSGELFS. In nucleotides, the CDR3 is TGTGCCAGCACCCCGGCGGGCTTCCAATCCGGGGAGCTGTTTTCT.